This T cell receptor beta chain was recorded in a study of Graves' ophthalmopathy and Graves' hyperthyroidism. Study-wide results and caveats: The majority of expanded thyroid clonotypes above 0.001 frequency also occurred in blood. A model built from 13 signatures distinguished ophthalmopathy from stable hyperthyroidism with approximately 88% sensitivity and 81.08% specificity.

The table lists this clonotype with many counts. The antigen is unknown. The authors diagnosed from clinical symptoms, serum thyroxine, TRAb, thyroid ultrasound and orbital computed tomography. Amplified TCR beta CDR3 regions were obtained using RNA transcripts as template. HTBI primers served in a first-round RT-PCR, which a second-round multiplex PCR followed. TCRdb reprocessed the multiplex PCR reads via MiXCR and lists one record per CDR3 protein. The profile shows 450,000 or so distinct CDR3 sequences, under 15% of them singletons. The receptor was derived from a woman under 40 with Graves' ophthalmopathy. The material sequenced was blood.

CDR3 in DNA: TGTGCCAGTAGTGGGTACCAAGGGACGGGGAACACTGAAGCTTTCTTT. Residues: CASSGYQGTGNTEAFF. J is TRBJ1-1 and V is TRBV19, with D possibly TRBD1 on 5 matching bases. The ends were cut back, 5 bases at V and 1 base at J, with 17 bases in the middle. Looked up from germline, CDR1 is LNHDA and CDR2 is SQIVND (reference sequence). This CDR3 has 16 amino acids.